This is a list of T cell receptor beta chains from one sample in a study of T cell responses to AZD1222 COVID-19 vaccine. Repertoires were generated with immunoSEQ multiplex PCR, while TCRdb's copy carries only in-frame clones and drops some. This table holds tens of thousands of clones, roughly 90% found once. The specimen comprised peripheral blood, sampled on day 0 of AZD1222 vaccination. These receptor sequences come from an adult in good health. Both conserved end residues are part of each CDR3. D genes are given only for firm matches. Where a row states a size, it is once, few, many or the class of an expanded clone; other rows omit it.

J	size	D	V	CDR3	DNA
TRBJ2-5	.	.	TRBV27	CASSLQVWKLQETQYF	TGTGCCAGCAGTTTACAGGTTTGGAAACTCCAAGAGACCCAGTACTTC
TRBJ2-3	.	.	TRBV5-1	CASSLAQGGNTQYF	TGCGCCAGCAGCTTGGCTCAGGGGGGGAATACGCAGTATTTT
TRBJ1-4	.	TRBD1	TRBV6-5	CASSYSGTGYEKLFF	TGTGCCAGCAGTTACTCCGGGACAGGGTATGAAAAACTGTTTTTT
TRBJ2-7	.	.	TRBV28	CASRLPGAYEQYF	TGTGCCAGCAGACTTCCGGGGGCCTACGAGCAGTACTTC
TRBJ2-7	medium-sized	.	TRBV7-8	CASSLGASYEQYF	TGTGCCAGCAGCCTCGGGGCTAGCTACGAGCAGTACTTC
TRBJ2-1	.	TRBD2	TRBV5-1	CASSLELAGFSGNEQFF	TGCGCCAGCAGCTTGGAACTAGCGGGGTTCTCAGGCAATGAGCAGTTCTTC
TRBJ2-7	.	TRBD2	TRBV7-2	CASSLGLAGGSEQYF	TGTGCCAGCAGCCTGGGGCTAGCGGGGGGCTCCGAGCAGTACTTC
TRBJ1-3	.	.	TRBV21-1	CASSIRTGPSPGPSGNTIYF	TGTGCCAGCAGCATCCGGACAGGCCCTTCTCCGGGGCCCTCTGGAAACACCATATATTTT
TRBJ1-5	.	TRBD1	TRBV24-1	CATDRVRQPQHF	TGTGCCACCGACAGGGTACGGCAGCCCCAGCATTTT
TRBJ1-2	.	.	TRBV4-2	CASSQEGNYGYTF	TGTGCCAGCAGCCAAGAGGGGAACTATGGCTACACCTTC
TRBJ1-3	once	.	TRBV30	CATQKTENTIYF	TGTGCCACCCAGAAAACGGAAAACACCATATATTTT